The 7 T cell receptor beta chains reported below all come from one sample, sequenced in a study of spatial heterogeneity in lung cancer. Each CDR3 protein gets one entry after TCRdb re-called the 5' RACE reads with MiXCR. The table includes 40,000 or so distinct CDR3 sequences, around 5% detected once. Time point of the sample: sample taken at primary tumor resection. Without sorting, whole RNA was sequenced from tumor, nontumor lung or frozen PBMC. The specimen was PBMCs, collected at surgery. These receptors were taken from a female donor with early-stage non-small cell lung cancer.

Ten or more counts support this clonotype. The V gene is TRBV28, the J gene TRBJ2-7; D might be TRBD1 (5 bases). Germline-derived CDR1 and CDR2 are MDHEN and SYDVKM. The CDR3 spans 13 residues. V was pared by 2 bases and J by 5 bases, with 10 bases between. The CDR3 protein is CASSLGARDEQYF. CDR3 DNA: TGTGCCAGCAGTTTAGGGGCACGGGACGAGCAGTACTTC.

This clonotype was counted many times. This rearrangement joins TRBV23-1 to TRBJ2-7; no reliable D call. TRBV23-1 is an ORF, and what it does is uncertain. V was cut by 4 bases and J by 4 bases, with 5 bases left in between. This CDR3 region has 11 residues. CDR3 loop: CASSPRYEQYF. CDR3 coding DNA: TGCGCCAGCAGTCCGCGGTACGAGCAGTACTTC.

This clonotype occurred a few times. CDR3 DNA: TGTGCCAGCAGTGATTGGGAGAACACTGAAGCTTTCTTT. Translated: CASSDWENTEAFF. The genes are TRBV6-1 and TRBJ1-1; D remains ambiguous. The V gene's germline CDR1 is MNHNS and CDR2 SASEGT. Between the trimmed V and J ends, which lost 3 bases and 1 base, there was a span of 6 bases. This CDR3 contains 13 residues.

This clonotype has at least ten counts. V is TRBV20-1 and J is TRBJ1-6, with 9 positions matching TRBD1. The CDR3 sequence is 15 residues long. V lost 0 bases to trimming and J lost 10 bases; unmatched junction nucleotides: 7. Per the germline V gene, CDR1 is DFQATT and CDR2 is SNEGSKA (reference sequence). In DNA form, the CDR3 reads TGCAGTGCTAGAGATCCCGGGACAGGGCAATCACCCCTCCACTTT. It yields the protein CSARDPGTGQSPLHF.

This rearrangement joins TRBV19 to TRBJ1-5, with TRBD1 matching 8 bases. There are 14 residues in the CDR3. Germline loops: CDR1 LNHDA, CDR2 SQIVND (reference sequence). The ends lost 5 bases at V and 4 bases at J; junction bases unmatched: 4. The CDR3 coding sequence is TGTGCCAGTAGTGAAACAGGGGGGAATCAGCCCCAGCATTTT. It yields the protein CASSETGGNQPQHF.

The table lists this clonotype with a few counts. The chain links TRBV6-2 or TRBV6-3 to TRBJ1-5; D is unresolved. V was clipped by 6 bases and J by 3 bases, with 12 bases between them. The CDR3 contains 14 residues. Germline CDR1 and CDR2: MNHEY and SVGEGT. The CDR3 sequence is CASRDGIVNQPQHF. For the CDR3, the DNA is TGTGCCAGCAGGGACGGAATTGTCAATCAGCCCCAGCATTTT.

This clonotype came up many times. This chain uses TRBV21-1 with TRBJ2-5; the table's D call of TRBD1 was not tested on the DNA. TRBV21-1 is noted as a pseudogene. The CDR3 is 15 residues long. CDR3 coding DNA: TGTGCCAGCAGCAAAGGCGACAGGGCCCAAGAGACCCAGTACTTC. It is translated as CASSKGDRAQETQYF.